Listed below are T cell receptor beta chains from one sample, sequenced in a study of T cell responses to AZD1222 COVID-19 vaccine. Libraries were prepared by immunoSEQ multiplex PCR; TCRdb keeps only in-frame clonotypes and omits some of them. The data contain under 130,000 clones, more than 70% of them singletons. The sample in question was peripheral blood, obtained on day 0 of AZD1222 vaccination. These receptors were obtained from an adult in good health. Both conserved end residues are part of each CDR3. D genes are given only for firm matches. Rows give clone size only sometimes, using once, few, many, or a class for an expanded clone.

D	size	V	J	DNA	CDR3
NA	NA	TRBV19	TRBJ1-2	TGTGCCAGTACCCGGACAGACCGATATGGCTACACCTTC	CASTRTDRYGYTF
NA	NA	TRBV6-1	TRBJ1-6	TGTGCCAGCAGTGAATTCCCCTTAGGGGGGCACCTCCACTTT	CASSEFPLGGHLHF
NA	NA	TRBV5-5	TRBJ2-7	TGTGCCAGCAGCTTAGGTGAAGGAACCTACGAGCAGTACTTC	CASSLGEGTYEQYF
NA	NA	TRBV3-1/TRBV3-2	TRBJ2-7	TGTGCCAGCAGCCAAATGGATGGGTCCCTTCGCGAGCAGTACTTC	CASSQMDGSLREQYF
NA	NA	TRBV7-9	TRBJ2-2	TGTGCCAGCAGCTTAGCCTCCACCGGGGAGCTGTTTTTT	CASSLASTGELFF
TRBD2	NA	TRBV5-3	TRBJ2-2	TGTGCCAGAAGCTTTCCTACTAGCGGGCCTACCGGGGAGCTGTTTTTT	CARSFPTSGPTGELFF
NA	NA	TRBV28	TRBJ1-3	TGTGCCACCAACGGGTCGCGGGGCACCAGAAACACCATATATTTT	CATNGSRGTRNTIYF
NA	few	TRBV7-9	TRBJ2-2	TGTGCCAGCAGCCCCCGGGCGGACCTGAACACCGGGGAGCTGTTTTTT	CASSPRADLNTGELFF
NA	once	TRBV29-1	TRBJ2-3	TGCAGCGTGTGGGACACCGATACGCAGTATTTT	CSVWDTDTQYF
NA	NA	TRBV24-1	TRBJ2-1	TGTGCCACCAGTGATTTGCAGGGAGCCAATGAGCAGTTCTTC	CATSDLQGANEQFF
NA	NA	TRBV6-5	TRBJ1-2	TGTGCCAGCAGTTATACAGGGTCGGTGGTAGGCTACACCTTC	CASSYTGSVVGYTF
NA	NA	TRBV29-1	TRBJ2-7	TGCAGCGTTTTTGCTTCCTACGAGCAGTACTTC	CSVFASYEQYF
NA	NA	TRBV9	TRBJ1-6	TGTGCCAGCAGCGGCGCCATGGACCGGATCAATTCACCCCTCCACTTT	CASSGAMDRINSPLHF